Listed below are T cell receptor beta chains from one sample, sequenced in a study of radiotherapy plus CTLA-4 blockade in lung cancer. TCRdb's copy holds only in-frame clones and misses some; the assay was immunoSEQ multiplex PCR. Of under 55,000 clones in the sample, around four fifths were seen once. The source material was peripheral blood, sampled from a patient treated with radiotherapy plus ipilimumab. These receptor sequences come from a human donor with non-small cell lung cancer who had a partial response to radiotherapy plus ipilimumab. Both conserved end residues are part of each CDR3. Fields, in order: CDR3 protein, CDR3 DNA, J gene, D gene, clone size, V gene. D genes are given only for firm matches. A row's size may be missing; if present it is once, few, many or a size class.

CDR3: CASSIGLSTNTGELFF; DNA: TGTGCCAGTAGTATAGGCTTGAGTACGAACACCGGGGAGCTGTTTTTT; J: TRBJ2-2; D: NA; size: NA; V: TRBV19
CDR3: CASSQVSVRELFF; DNA: TGCGCCAGCAGCCAAGTTTCCGTTCGGGAACTGTTTTTT; J: TRBJ1-4; D: NA; size: NA; V: TRBV4-1
CDR3: CASSSGQGNQPQHF; DNA: TGTGCCAGCAGTTCGGGACAGGGAAATCAGCCCCAGCATTTT; J: TRBJ1-5; D: TRBD1; size: NA; V: TRBV28
CDR3: CASSGDMTYEQYF; DNA: TGTGCCAGCTCGGGGGACATGACCTACGAGCAGTACTTC; J: TRBJ2-7; D: NA; size: once; V: TRBV18
CDR3: CASSGLAGVTNTGELFF; DNA: TGTGCCAGCAGTGGACTAGCGGGGGTTACGAACACCGGGGAGCTGTTTTTT; J: TRBJ2-2; D: TRBD2; size: NA; V: TRBV27
CDR3: CASSQSLGRGNRGYTF; DNA: TGTGCCAGCAGCCAATCCCTCGGCAGGGGAAATCGTGGCTACACCTTC; J: TRBJ1-2; D: NA; size: NA; V: TRBV14
CDR3: CASSTTAGGEPYGYTF; DNA: TGTGCCAGCAGTACGACGGCGGGGGGGGAACCCTATGGCTACACCTTC; J: TRBJ1-2; D: NA; size: once; V: TRBV27
CDR3: CASSVLASSGNTIYF; DNA: TGTGCCAGCAGCGTACTCGCTAGCTCTGGAAACACCATATATTTT; J: TRBJ1-3; D: NA; size: NA; V: TRBV9
CDR3: CASSPGTDTQYF; DNA: TGTGCCAGCTCACCGGGGACAGATACGCAGTATTTT; J: TRBJ2-3; D: NA; size: NA; V: TRBV5-6
CDR3: CASSSLDTEAFF; DNA: TGTGCCAGCAGCTCACTGGACACTGAAGCTTTCTTT; J: TRBJ1-1; D: NA; size: NA; V: TRBV5-4
CDR3: CASSLKGTEQYF; DNA: TGTGCCAGCAGTTTAAAAGGGACAGAGCAGTACTTC; J: TRBJ2-7; D: NA; size: NA; V: TRBV6-5
CDR3: CASSLGELSYEQYF; DNA: TGTGCCAGCAGCTTGGGAGAACTCTCCTACGAGCAGTACTTC; J: TRBJ2-7; D: NA; size: NA; V: TRBV5-4
CDR3: CASSILWGCKGDTQYF; DNA: TGTGCCAGCAGCATCCTTTGGGGTTGCAAGGGGGATACGCAGTATTTT; J: TRBJ2-3; D: NA; size: NA; V: TRBV21-1
CDR3: CASSVRGQGLTGELFF; DNA: TGTGCCAGCAGTGTACGGGGACAGGGCCTCACCGGGGAGCTGTTTTTT; J: TRBJ2-2; D: TRBD1; size: NA; V: TRBV2
CDR3: CASTLFGGGTDEQFF; DNA: TGTGCCAGCACCTTGTTCGGTGGAGGGACGGATGAGCAGTTCTTC; J: TRBJ2-1; D: NA; size: NA; V: TRBV5-8
CDR3: CASSWDSAYNEQFF; DNA: TGTGCCAGCAGCTGGGACAGCGCCTACAATGAGCAGTTCTTC; J: TRBJ2-1; D: TRBD1; size: NA; V: TRBV6-5
CDR3: CASRRAGTDTQYF; DNA: TGTGCCAGTAGGCGGGCTGGCACAGATACGCAGTATTTT; J: TRBJ2-3; D: NA; size: NA; V: TRBV19
CDR3: CASSPDRGAYNEQFF; DNA: TGTGCCAGCAGTCCCGACAGGGGGGCCTACAATGAGCAGTTCTTC; J: TRBJ2-1; D: TRBD1; size: NA; V: TRBV27
CDR3: CASSLFQDRAIQETQYF; DNA: TGTGCCAGCAGTTTATTCCAGGACAGGGCCATCCAAGAGACCCAGTACTTC; J: TRBJ2-5; D: TRBD1; size: NA; V: TRBV28
CDR3: CASSLEAQGAHEQYF; DNA: TGTGCCAGCAGCCTAGAGGCCCAGGGGGCCCACGAGCAGTACTTC; J: TRBJ2-7; D: TRBD1; size: NA; V: TRBV28
CDR3: CASSLALAGFQPQHF; DNA: TGTGCCAGCAGCTTAGCGCTGGCAGGATTTCAGCCCCAGCATTTT; J: TRBJ1-5; D: NA; size: NA; V: TRBV7-2
CDR3: CATSRAGTGYYEQYF; DNA: TGTGCCACCAGCAGAGCCGGGACAGGATACTACGAGCAGTACTTC; J: TRBJ2-7; D: TRBD1; size: once; V: TRBV15
CDR3: CASSLGLTGDSYEQYF; DNA: TGTGCCAGCAGCTTAGGTTTAACGGGGGACTCCTACGAGCAGTACTTC; J: TRBJ2-7; D: NA; size: NA; V: TRBV7-9
CDR3: CASGPPTSGDNEQFF; DNA: TGTGCTAGTGGTCCCCCGACTAGCGGGGACAATGAGCAGTTCTTC; J: TRBJ2-1; D: TRBD2; size: NA; V: TRBV12-5
CDR3: CASSLGTEFYEQYF; DNA: TGTGCCAGCAGTTTAGGGACAGAGTTCTACGAGCAGTACTTC; J: TRBJ2-7; D: TRBD1; size: NA; V: TRBV28